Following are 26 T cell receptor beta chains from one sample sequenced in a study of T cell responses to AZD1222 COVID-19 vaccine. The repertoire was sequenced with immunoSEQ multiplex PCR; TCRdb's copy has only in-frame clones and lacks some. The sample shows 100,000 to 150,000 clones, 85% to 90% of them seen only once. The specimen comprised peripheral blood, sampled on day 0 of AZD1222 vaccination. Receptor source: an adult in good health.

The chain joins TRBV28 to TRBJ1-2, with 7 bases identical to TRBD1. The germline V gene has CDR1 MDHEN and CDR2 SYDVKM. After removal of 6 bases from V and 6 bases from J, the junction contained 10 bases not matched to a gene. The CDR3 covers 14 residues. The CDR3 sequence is CASRETGLPDGYTF. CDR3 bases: TGTGCCAGCAGAGAGACAGGGCTCCCGGATGGCTACACCTTC.

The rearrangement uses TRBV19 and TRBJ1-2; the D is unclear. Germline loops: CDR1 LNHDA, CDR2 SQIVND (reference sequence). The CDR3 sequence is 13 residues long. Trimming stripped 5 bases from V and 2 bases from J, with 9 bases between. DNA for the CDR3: TGTGCCAGTAGTCGCGGGCAGAACTATGGCTACACCTTC. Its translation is CASSRGQNYGYTF.

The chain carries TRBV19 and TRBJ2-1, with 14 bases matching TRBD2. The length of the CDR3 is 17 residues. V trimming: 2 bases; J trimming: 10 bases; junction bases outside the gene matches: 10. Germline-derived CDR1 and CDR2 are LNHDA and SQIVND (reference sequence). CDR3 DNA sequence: TGTGCCAGTAGTATAAGGGGGCGGACTAGCGGGAGGCAGGAGCAGTTCTTC. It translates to CASSIRGRTSGRQEQFF.

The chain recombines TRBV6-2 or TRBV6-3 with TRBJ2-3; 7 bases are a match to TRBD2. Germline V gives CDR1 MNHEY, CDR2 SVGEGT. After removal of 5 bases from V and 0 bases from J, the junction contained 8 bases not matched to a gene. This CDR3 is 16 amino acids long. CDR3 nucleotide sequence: TGTGCCAGCAGTGCGCGAAGCGGGGTCAGCACAGATACGCAGTATTTT. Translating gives CASSARSGVSTDTQYF.

The CDR3 nucleotides read TGTGCCAGCGGGAAGGAGGCTGAGCAGTTCTTC. Protein sequence: CASGKEAEQFF. The chain recombines TRBV9 with TRBJ2-1, with D possibly matching TRBD2 (5 bases). Germline V CDR1 and CDR2: SGDLS, YYNGEE. Trimming took 7 bases from V and 9 from J, leaving 11 bases between them. The CDR3 contains 11 residues.

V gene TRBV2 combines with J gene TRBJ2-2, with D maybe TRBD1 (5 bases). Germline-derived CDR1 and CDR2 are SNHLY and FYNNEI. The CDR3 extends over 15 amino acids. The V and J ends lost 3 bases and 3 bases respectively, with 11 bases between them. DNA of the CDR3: TGTGCCAGCAGTGAGGCAGGGCCGGACACCGGGGAGCTGTTTTTT. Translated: CASSEAGPDTGELFF. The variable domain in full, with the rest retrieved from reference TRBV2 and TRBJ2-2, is EPEVTQTPSHQVTQMGQEVILRCVPISNHLYFYWYRQILGQKVEFLVSFYNNEISEKSEIFDDQFSVERPDGSNFTLKIRSTKLEDSAMYFCASSEAGPDTGELFFGEGSRLTVL.

CDR3 region: CASTSGANVLTF. The CDR3 DNA reads TGTGCCAGCACCTCTGGGGCCAACGTCCTGACTTTC. The chain joins TRBV11-2 to TRBJ2-6; D unresolved. The CDR3 loop spans 12 amino acids. CDR1 SGHAT and CDR2 FQNNGV come from the germline V gene. The germline V and J ends were trimmed by 7 bases and 0 bases, with 1 base remaining between them.

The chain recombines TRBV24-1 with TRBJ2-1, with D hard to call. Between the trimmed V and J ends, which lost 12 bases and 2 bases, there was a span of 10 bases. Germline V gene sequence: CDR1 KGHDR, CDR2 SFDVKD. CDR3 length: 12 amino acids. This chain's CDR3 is CAGWTAYNEQFF. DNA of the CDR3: TGTGCCGGTTGGACCGCCTACAATGAGCAGTTCTTC.

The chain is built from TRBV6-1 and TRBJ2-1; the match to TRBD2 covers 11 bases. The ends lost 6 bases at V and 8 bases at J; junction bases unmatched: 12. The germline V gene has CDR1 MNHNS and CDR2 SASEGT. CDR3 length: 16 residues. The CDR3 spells CASRELAGGPTDEQFF. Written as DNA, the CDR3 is TGTGCCAGCAGAGAATTAGCGGGAGGGCCAACGGATGAGCAGTTCTTC.

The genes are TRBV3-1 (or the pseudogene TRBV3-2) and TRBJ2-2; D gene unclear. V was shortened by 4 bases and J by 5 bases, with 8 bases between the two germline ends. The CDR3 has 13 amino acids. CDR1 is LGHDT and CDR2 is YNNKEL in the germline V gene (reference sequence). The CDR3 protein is CASSPLVTGELFF. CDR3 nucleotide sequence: TGTGCCAGCAGCCCCCTAGTAACCGGGGAGCTGTTTTTT.

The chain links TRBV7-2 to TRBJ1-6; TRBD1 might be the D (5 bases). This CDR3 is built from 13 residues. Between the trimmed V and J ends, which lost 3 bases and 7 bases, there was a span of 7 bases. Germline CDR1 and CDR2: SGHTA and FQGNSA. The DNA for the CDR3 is TGTGCCAGCAGCTTTGGGGGGAATTCACCCCTCCACTTT. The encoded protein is CASSFGGNSPLHF.

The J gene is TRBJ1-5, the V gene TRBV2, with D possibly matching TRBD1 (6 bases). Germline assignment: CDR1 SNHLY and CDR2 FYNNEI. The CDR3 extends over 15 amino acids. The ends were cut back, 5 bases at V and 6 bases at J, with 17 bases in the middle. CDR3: CASSPRTGNTQPQHF. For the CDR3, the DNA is TGTGCCAGCAGTCCCCGTACAGGGAATACTCAGCCCCAGCATTTT.

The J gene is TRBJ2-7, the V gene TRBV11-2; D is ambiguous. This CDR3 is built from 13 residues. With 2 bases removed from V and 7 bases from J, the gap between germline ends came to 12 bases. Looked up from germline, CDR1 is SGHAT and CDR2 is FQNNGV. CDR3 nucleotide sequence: TGTGCCAGCAGCTTAAGGGATTCGAGGGAGCAGTACTTC. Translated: CASSLRDSREQYF.

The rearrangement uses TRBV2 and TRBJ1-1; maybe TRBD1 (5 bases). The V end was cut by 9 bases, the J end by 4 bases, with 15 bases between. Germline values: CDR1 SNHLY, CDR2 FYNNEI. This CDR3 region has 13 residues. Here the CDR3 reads CASFGGAGTEAFF. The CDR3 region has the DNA TGTGCCAGTTTTGGGGGAGCGGGCACTGAAGCTTTCTTT. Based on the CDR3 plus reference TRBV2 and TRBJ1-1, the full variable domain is EPEVTQTPSHQVTQMGQEVILRCVPISNHLYFYWYRQILGQKVEFLVSFYNNEISEKSEIFDDQFSVERPDGSNFTLKIRSTKLEDSAMYFCASFGGAGTEAFFGQGTRLTVV.

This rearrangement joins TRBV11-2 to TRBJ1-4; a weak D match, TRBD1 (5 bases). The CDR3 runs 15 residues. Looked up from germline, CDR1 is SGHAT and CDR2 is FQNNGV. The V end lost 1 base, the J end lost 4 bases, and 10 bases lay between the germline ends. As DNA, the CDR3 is TGTGCCAGCAGCTTAGGGCAGGGAAGTAATGAAAAACTGTTTTTT. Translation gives CASSLGQGSNEKLFF.

CDR3 nucleotide sequence: TGTGCCAGTAGTGGGATCCTCAGTCAGCCCCAGCATTTT. Its translation is CASSGILSQPQHF. The chain employs TRBV19 and TRBJ1-5; D is ambiguous. Trimming stripped 5 bases from V and 6 bases from J, with 11 bases between. Germline CDR1 LNHDA, CDR2 SQIVND (reference sequence). The CDR3 is made up of 13 amino acids. Drawing the rest from reference TRBV19 and TRBJ1-5, the complete variable domain is DGGITQSPKYLFRKEGQNVTLSCEQNLNHDAMYWYRQDPGQGLRLIYYSQIVNDFQKGDIAEGYSVSREKKESFPLTVTSAQKNPTAFYLCASSGILSQPQHFGDGTRLSIL.

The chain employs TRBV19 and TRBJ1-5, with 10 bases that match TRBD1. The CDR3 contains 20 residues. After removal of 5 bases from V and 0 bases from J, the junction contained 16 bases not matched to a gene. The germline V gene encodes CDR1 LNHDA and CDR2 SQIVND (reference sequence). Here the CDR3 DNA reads TGTGCCAGTAGTCCACCGCCCCCGGGACAGGGGAAAAATAGCAATCAGCCCCAGCATTTT. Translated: CASSPPPPGQGKNSNQPQHF. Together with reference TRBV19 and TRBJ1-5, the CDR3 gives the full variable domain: DGGITQSPKYLFRKEGQNVTLSCEQNLNHDAMYWYRQDPGQGLRLIYYSQIVNDFQKGDIAEGYSVSREKKESFPLTVTSAQKNPTAFYLCASSPPPPGQGKNSNQPQHFGDGTRLSIL.

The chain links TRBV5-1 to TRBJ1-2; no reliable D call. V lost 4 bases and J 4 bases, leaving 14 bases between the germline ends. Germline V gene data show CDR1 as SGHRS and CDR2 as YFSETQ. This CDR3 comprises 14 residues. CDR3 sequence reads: CASSQDPRGYGYTF. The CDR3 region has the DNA TGCGCCAGCAGCCAGGACCCGCGAGGCTATGGCTACACCTTC.

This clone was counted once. For the CDR3, the DNA is TGTGCCAGCAGTTACCTGCGGGACACCGGGTCCAACACCTTC. It translates to CASSYLRDTGSNTF. The chain recombines TRBV6-5 with TRBJ1-2; D perhaps matches TRBD1 (6 bases). V lost 2 bases and J lost 12, with 19 bases in between. Germline assignment: CDR1 MNHEY and CDR2 SVGAGI. CDR3 length: 14 residues.

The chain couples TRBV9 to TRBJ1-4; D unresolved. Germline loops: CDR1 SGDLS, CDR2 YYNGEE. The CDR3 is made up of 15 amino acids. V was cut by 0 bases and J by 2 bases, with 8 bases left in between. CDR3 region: CASSVGSGTNEKLFF. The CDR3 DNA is TGTGCCAGCAGCGTAGGATCGGGGACTAATGAAAAACTGTTTTTT.

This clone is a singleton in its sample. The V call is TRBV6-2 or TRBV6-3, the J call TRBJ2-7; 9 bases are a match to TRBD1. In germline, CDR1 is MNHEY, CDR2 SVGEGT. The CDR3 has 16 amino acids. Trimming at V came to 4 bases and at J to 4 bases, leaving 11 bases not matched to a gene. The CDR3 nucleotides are TGTGCCAGCAGTTCGAGGCCCGGGACAGGGAATTACGAGCAGTACTTC. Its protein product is CASSSRPGTGNYEQYF.

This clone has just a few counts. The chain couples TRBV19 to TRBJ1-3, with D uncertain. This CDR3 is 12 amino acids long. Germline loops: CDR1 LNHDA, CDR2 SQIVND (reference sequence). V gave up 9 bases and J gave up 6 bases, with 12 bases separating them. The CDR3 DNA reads TGTGCCAGCCCCCGAAGGGTAAACACCATATATTTT. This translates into CASPRRVNTIYF. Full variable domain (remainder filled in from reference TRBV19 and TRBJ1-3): DGGITQSPKYLFRKEGQNVTLSCEQNLNHDAMYWYRQDPGQGLRLIYYSQIVNDFQKGDIAEGYSVSREKKESFPLTVTSAQKNPTAFYLCASPRRVNTIYFGEGSWLTVV.

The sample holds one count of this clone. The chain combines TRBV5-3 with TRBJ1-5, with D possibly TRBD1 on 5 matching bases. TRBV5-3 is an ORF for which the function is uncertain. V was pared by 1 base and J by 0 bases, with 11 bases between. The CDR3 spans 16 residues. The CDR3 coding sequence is TGTGCCAGAAGCTTGACGGGGGACCATAGCAATCAGCCCCAGCATTTT. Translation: CARSLTGDHSNQPQHF.

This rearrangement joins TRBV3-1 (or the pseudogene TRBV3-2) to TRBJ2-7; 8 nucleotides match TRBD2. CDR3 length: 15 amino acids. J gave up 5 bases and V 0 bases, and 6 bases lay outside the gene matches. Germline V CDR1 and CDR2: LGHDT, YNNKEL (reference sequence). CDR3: CASSQESGGIDEQYF. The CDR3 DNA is TGTGCCAGCAGCCAAGAGTCGGGAGGGATAGACGAGCAGTACTTC.

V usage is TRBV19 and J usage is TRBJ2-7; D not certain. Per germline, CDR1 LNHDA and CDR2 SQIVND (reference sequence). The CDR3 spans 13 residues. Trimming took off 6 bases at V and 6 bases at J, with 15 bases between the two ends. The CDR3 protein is CASSVPGAPEQYF. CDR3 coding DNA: TGTGCCAGTAGCGTTCCTGGCGCCCCCGAGCAGTACTTC.

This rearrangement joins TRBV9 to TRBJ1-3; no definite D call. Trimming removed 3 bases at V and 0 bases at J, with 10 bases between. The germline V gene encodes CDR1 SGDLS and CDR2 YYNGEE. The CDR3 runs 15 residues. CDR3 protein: CASSGGRSSGNTIYF. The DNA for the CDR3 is TGTGCCAGCAGCGGAGGCAGAAGCTCTGGAAACACCATATATTTT.